This passage covers 21 T cell receptor beta chains from one sample sequenced in a study of blood T cell repertoires in COVID-19. Data came from immunoSEQ multiplex PCR; TCRdb stores just in-frame clones and leaves some out. The sample lists around 160,000 clones; 78% were seen once. Source material: peripheral blood. Receptors were obtained from a woman older than 75 with acute or convalescent COVID-19.

Turning to this clone: The sample has other DNA sequences that encode this CDR3 too. The V and J genes are TRBV7-8 and TRBJ2-1; the D gene is possibly TRBD1 (5 bases). CDR3 length: 13 amino acids. The germline V gene encodes CDR1 SGHVS and CDR2 FQNEAQ. The V end was cut by 6 bases, the J end by 3 bases, with 9 bases between. The CDR3 loop is CASSPQGYNEQFF. CDR3 bases: TGTGCCAGCAGTCCTCAGGGCTACAATGAGCAGTTCTTC.

The rearrangement uses TRBV15 and TRBJ1-5, with a weak D call TRBD1 (5 bases). The V end lost 2 bases, the J end lost 0 bases, and 11 bases lay between the germline ends. The CDR3 covers 16 residues. Germline CDR1 LNHNV, CDR2 YYDKDF (reference sequence). CDR3 loop: CATSRRGIYSNQPQHF. CDR3 DNA sequence: TGTGCCACCAGCAGAAGGGGCATTTATAGCAATCAGCCCCAGCATTTT.

The chain uses TRBV6-5 and TRBJ1-1; the D gene is possibly TRBD1 (5 bases). This CDR3 is 12 amino acids long. Germline V gives CDR1 MNHEY, CDR2 SVGAGI. V was cut by 2 bases and J by 8 bases, with 9 bases left in between. CDR3 nucleotide sequence: TGTGCCAGCAGTTACAGGCAGGGCGAAGCTTTCTTT. Translation: CASSYRQGEAFF.

The J gene is TRBJ1-1, the V gene TRBV2; unclear D gene. There are 14 residues in the CDR3. The germline V gene encodes CDR1 SNHLY and CDR2 FYNNEI. Trimming took off 6 bases at V and 0 bases at J, with 11 bases between the two ends. The CDR3 loop is CASSQSRVNTEAFF. Here the CDR3 DNA reads TGTGCCAGCAGCCAGAGCCGGGTGAACACTGAAGCTTTCTTT.

This clone was observed a handful of times. The V gene is TRBV7-2, the J gene TRBJ2-2; TRBD1 agrees at 12 bases. The CDR3 consists of 19 residues. Trimming took 7 bases from V and 1 from J; bases not matched to a gene: 13. The germline gives CDR1 SGHTA, CDR2 FQGNSA. DNA for the CDR3: TGTGCCAGCACCCCCCGGCCGGGACAGGGGGCCCTGAACACCGGGGAGCTGTTTTTT. It is translated as CASTPRPGQGALNTGELFF.

This clone turned up a few times. The CDR3 DNA reads as TGTGCCAGCAGTGAAGGGGGAGGGCCCCGCCACACCATATATTTT. Its protein is CASSEGGGPRHTIYF. This chain uses TRBV2 with TRBJ1-3; D not resolved. V lost 1 base and J lost 8, with 15 bases in between. Germline V gives CDR1 SNHLY, CDR2 FYNNEI. This CDR3 has 15 residues.

This chain joins TRBV11-1 and TRBJ2-2; 9 nucleotides match TRBD1. CDR1 is SGHAT, CDR2 FQDESV, per germline (reference sequence). V trimming: 4 bases; J trimming: 6 bases; junction bases outside the gene matches: 6. The CDR3 runs 15 residues. CDR3 coding DNA: TGTGCCAGCAGCTCGGGACAGGGAAATTCCGGGGAGCTGTTTTTT. Protein: CASSSGQGNSGELFF.

The count of this clone is one. DNA of the CDR3: TGTGCCAGCTCACCACCGAGTACAGATGGAAACACCATATATTTT. This translates into CASSPPSTDGNTIYF. The V call is TRBV18, the J call TRBJ1-3; unclear D gene. V lost 0 bases and J lost 3, with 9 bases in between. The CDR3 covers 15 residues. Per germline, CDR1 KGHSH and CDR2 LQKENI.

This clone was seen a few times. This chain connects TRBV6-5 to TRBJ2-3; the D is unclear. Trimming left V 5 bases short and J 2 bases short, with 5 bases between. The length of the CDR3 is 12 residues. The germline V gene has CDR1 MNHEY and CDR2 SVGAGI. In nucleotides, the CDR3 is TGTGCCAGCAGTATGTACACAGATACGCAGTATTTT. Protein product: CASSMYTDTQYF.

The rearrangement joins TRBV6-1 to TRBJ2-7; 9 positions match TRBD1. The CDR3 loop spans 14 amino acids. The ends lost 3 bases at V and 3 bases at J; junction bases unmatched: 3. CDR1 MNHNS and CDR2 SASEGT come from the germline V gene. CDR3 protein: CASSETGGYYEQYF. The CDR3 DNA sequence: TGTGCCAGCAGTGAGACAGGGGGATACTACGAGCAGTACTTC.

The chain is built from TRBV11-2 and TRBJ2-7, with TRBD2 matching 11 bases. Germline values: CDR1 SGHAT, CDR2 FQNNGV. Trimming removed 5 bases from V and 5 bases from J; junction bases left unmatched: 8. CDR3 length: 15 amino acids. CDR3 region: CASSAKVGLADEQYF. Written as DNA, the CDR3 is TGTGCCAGCAGCGCCAAAGTGGGACTAGCGGACGAGCAGTACTTC.

The V call is TRBV5-1, the J call TRBJ2-3, with 12 bases lining up with TRBD2. Germline lookup yields CDR1 SGHRS and CDR2 YFSETQ. The V gene end was trimmed by 1 base and the J gene end by 5 bases; junction bases not matched to a gene: 5. The CDR3 extends over 16 amino acids. The CDR3 loop is CASSLPLAGGVDTQYF. The CDR3 region has the DNA TGCGCCAGCAGCTTGCCCCTAGCGGGAGGGGTAGATACGCAGTATTTT.

V and J are TRBV7-3 and TRBJ2-7, with D maybe TRBD2 (5 bases). Germline-derived CDR1 and CDR2 are SGHTA and FQGTGA. Trimming removed 0 bases from V and 4 bases from J, with 13 bases in between. The CDR3 has 15 amino acids. The CDR3 coding sequence is TGTGCCAGCAGCTTAACAGGCGGGCAGCAGTACGAGCAGTACTTC. Translation gives CASSLTGGQQYEQYF.

The chain's CDR3 is CATQGQGRNTIYF. In DNA, the CDR3 is TGTGCCACACAAGGGCAGGGCCGAAACACCATATATTTT. The V gene is TRBV2, the J gene TRBJ1-3, with D tentatively TRBD1 (5 bases). The germline gives CDR1 SNHLY, CDR2 FYNNEI. Deletions cut 10 bases from V and 5 bases from J, with 15 bases between. There are 13 residues in the CDR3.

The gene calls are TRBV19 and TRBJ2-2; TRBD2 agrees at 13 bases. CDR1 is LNHDA and CDR2 is SQIVND in the germline V gene (reference sequence). Trimming cost V 6 bases and J 5 bases; bases outside gene matches: 3. The CDR3 is 15 amino acids. CDR3 region: CASRLAGGPTGELFF. The CDR3 DNA sequence: TGTGCCAGTAGACTAGCGGGGGGGCCGACCGGGGAGCTGTTTTTT. Full variable domain (rest looked up from reference TRBV19 and TRBJ2-2): DGGITQSPKYLFRKEGQNVTLSCEQNLNHDAMYWYRQDPGQGLRLIYYSQIVNDFQKGDIAEGYSVSREKKESFPLTVTSAQKNPTAFYLCASRLAGGPTGELFFGEGSRLTVL.

The chain recombines TRBV18 with TRBJ2-5; the match to TRBD2 covers 9 bases. Looked up from germline, CDR1 is KGHSH and CDR2 is LQKENI. J lost 1 base, V lost 2 bases, and 5 bases had no gene match. This CDR3 contains 16 residues. CDR3 region: CASSPMTSGIQETQYF. The CDR3, as DNA: TGTGCCAGCTCACCAATGACTAGCGGAATCCAAGAGACCCAGTACTTC.

The V call is TRBV4-1, the J call TRBJ2-5; D may be TRBD1 (5 bases). The germline gives CDR1 MGHRA, CDR2 YSYEKL. Trimming removed 2 bases at V and 4 bases at J, with 8 bases between. The CDR3 runs 13 residues. The CDR3 nucleotides are TGCGCCAGCAGCCAAACCGACAGAGAGACCCAGTACTTC. As protein: CASSQTDRETQYF.

The rearrangement uses TRBV5-1 and TRBJ1-5, with 9 bases that match TRBD1. This CDR3 region has 15 residues. The junction had 5 bases not matched to a gene; V was cut back by 0 bases and J by 7 bases. CDR1 is SGHRS, CDR2 YFSETQ, per germline. The CDR3 here is CASSLAGQGGQPQHF. The CDR3, as DNA: TGCGCCAGCAGCTTGGCGGGACAGGGAGGGCAGCCCCAGCATTTT.

CDR3 DNA sequence: TGCAGCGTCTTTAGCGGGAGTAACTACGAGCAGTACTTC. Residues: CSVFSGSNYEQYF. The chain recombines TRBV29-1 with TRBJ2-7, with TRBD2 identical over 9 bases. Germline V gives CDR1 SQVTM, CDR2 ANQGSEA. The V gene end was trimmed by 6 bases and the J gene end by 3 bases; junction bases not matched to a gene: 6. The CDR3 spans 13 residues.

V and J are TRBV27 and TRBJ2-3; 9 bases agree with TRBD1. This CDR3 is built from 13 residues. Germline CDR1 reads MNHEY; CDR2 reads SMNVEV (reference sequence). Trimming removed 8 bases from V and 3 bases from J; junction bases left unmatched: 3. The CDR3 is CASRGTGTDTQYF. DNA for the CDR3: TGTGCCAGCCGCGGGACAGGGACAGATACGCAGTATTTT.

In its sample, this clone was seen a few times. The rearrangement links TRBV28 to TRBJ1-1, with 11 positions matching TRBD1. Unmatched junction bases numbered 11, after V lost 9 bases and J lost 2 bases. Germline assignment: CDR1 MDHEN and CDR2 SYDVKM. This CDR3 spans 16 amino acids. CDR3 amino acids: CASNRRTGGGNTEAFF. DNA for the CDR3: TGTGCCAGTAATAGGCGGACAGGGGGCGGAAACACTGAAGCTTTCTTT.